This T cell receptor beta chain originates from a study of blood T cell repertoires in COVID-19. Germline V CDR1 and CDR2: GTSNPN, SVGIG (reference sequence). This CDR3 has 14 residues. J lost 4 bases, V lost 4 bases, and 9 bases had no gene match. The study recruited people aged about 18 to 90 years across around 24 US areas. Sequencing used immunoSEQ multiplex PCR; TCRdb keeps in-frame clones, though not all of them. Of 200,000 to 300,000 clones listed, about 91% are singletons. Sequencing was performed on PBMCs or T cells enriched from blood (not recorded which). This receptor was obtained from a woman between 25 and 40 years old with acute COVID-19. This chain joins TRBV30 and TRBJ1-1; 7 bases match TRBD1. The DNA for the CDR3 is TGTGCCTGGATGGGGTCAGGGGGGAGCACTGAAGCTTTCTTT. The encoded protein is CAWMGSGGSTEAFF.